What follows describes a single T cell receptor beta chain. Germline loops: CDR1 SGHAT, CDR2 FQNNGV. This CDR3 comprises 15 residues. J gave up 7 bases and V 1 base, and 6 bases lay outside the gene matches. The record originates from a study of OX40 agonist ivuxolimab in advanced cancers. Some clones are missing from TCRdb's copy, which holds only in-frame ones; the method was immunoSEQ multiplex PCR. In the table there are about 37,000 clones, more than 85% of which are singletons. The source of this sequence is an adult with an advanced solid tumor such as melanoma, head and neck, liver or kidney cancer. Source: CD4+ or CD8+ T cells sorted from blood, taken in a trial of the OX40 agonist ivuxolimab. V is TRBV11-2 and J is TRBJ1-2; 10 nucleotides line up with TRBD1. CDR3 residues: CASSLGDRGFGGYTF. CDR3 bases: TGTGCCAGCAGCTTAGGGGACAGGGGTTTTGGTGGCTACACCTTC.